What follows are 21 T cell receptor beta chains derived from one specimen sequenced in a study of T cells in localized non-small cell lung cancer. Profiled with immunoSEQ multiplex PCR; TCRdb holds only in-frame clones, not every one. The sample records 7,000 or so clones, around 50% being singletons. This specimen consisted of lymph node tissue, obtained before any cancer treatment. The source of these receptors is a female donor at least 60 years old with stage I lung adenocarcinoma.

The CDR3 region has the DNA TGTGCCAGCCTCCGCCTAGCGGGACGAGGGCCGCATGAGCAGTTCTTC. It is translated as CASLRLAGRGPHEQFF. This chain joins TRBV28 and TRBJ2-1; 9 bases map to TRBD2. After removal of 8 bases from V and 8 bases from J, the junction contained 16 bases not matched to a gene. This CDR3 region has 16 residues. Germline assignment: CDR1 MDHEN and CDR2 SYDVKM.

The chain couples TRBV18 to TRBJ2-4, with a tentative D call TRBD2 (6 bases). Trimming removed 0 bases at V and 2 bases at J, with 14 bases between. The CDR3 is 17 amino acids. Germline CDR1 is KGHSH and CDR2 is LQKENI. DNA of the CDR3: TGTGCCAGCTCACCACCCCGACTAGACGGGACCAAAAACATTCAGTACTTC. This translates into CASSPPRLDGTKNIQYF.

The V and J genes are TRBV30 and TRBJ2-5; D is possibly TRBD2 (5 bases). This CDR3 has 12 amino acids. Germline V CDR1 and CDR2: GTSNPN, SVGIG (reference sequence). V lost 1 base and J 5 bases, leaving 8 bases between the germline ends. CDR3 bases: TGTGCCTGGAGTGGCCGAGGGGAGACCCAGTACTTC. Translation gives CAWSGRGETQYF.

The chain is built from TRBV9 and TRBJ1-3; no clear D gene. The germline V and J ends were trimmed by 0 bases and 1 base, with 2 bases remaining between them. The CDR3 extends over 13 amino acids. Looked up from germline, CDR1 is SGDLS and CDR2 is YYNGEE. Here the CDR3 DNA reads TGTGCCAGCAGCGTAGAGTCTGGAAACACCATATATTTT. It codes for CASSVESGNTIYF.

This chain connects TRBV28 to TRBJ2-7; no clear D gene. Germline assignment: CDR1 MDHEN and CDR2 SYDVKM. CDR3 size: 16 residues. The V and J ends lost 5 bases and 1 base respectively, with 18 bases between them. CDR3 amino acids: CASSPDKGFSSYEQYF. CDR3 coding DNA: TGTGCCAGCAGTCCCGATAAAGGCTTCTCTTCCTACGAGCAGTACTTC.

This clone was found once. The rearrangement joins TRBV18 to TRBJ2-2; 7 bases line up with TRBD1. The J segment lost 3 bases and the V segment lost 4 bases, leaving 2 bases of the junction unmatched. The CDR3 has 14 residues. Germline V gene data show CDR1 as KGHSH and CDR2 as LQKENI. CDR3 sequence (DNA): TGTGCCAGCTCACTGGGGACAGACACCGGGGAGCTGTTTTTT. This codes for CASSLGTDTGELFF. Full variable domain (rest looked up from reference TRBV18 and TRBJ2-2): NAGVMQNPRHLVRRRGQEARLRCSPMKGHSHVYWYRQLPEEGLKFMVYLQKENIIDESGMPKERFSAEFPKEGPSILRIQQVVRGDSAAYFCASSLGTDTGELFFGEGSRLTVL.

This clone was seen a handful of times. The V and J genes are TRBV6-7 and TRBJ2-7, with D maybe TRBD1 (6 bases). TRBV6-7 is placed among ORFs of uncertain function. The CDR3 extends over 14 amino acids. V was pared by 5 bases and J by 7 bases, with 18 bases between. The CDR3 nucleotides are TGTGCCAGCAGTGAACGCCAGGGGAGCGGAGAGCAGTACTTC. Its translation is CASSERQGSGEQYF.

The J gene is TRBJ1-1, the V gene TRBV18, with D perhaps matching TRBD1 (5 bases). This CDR3 comprises 14 residues. Germline V gene sequence: CDR1 KGHSH, CDR2 LQKENI. V lost 2 bases and J lost 0, with 7 bases in between. In DNA form, the CDR3 reads TGTGCCAGCTCACCAGGGACGGTGAACACTGAAGCTTTCTTT. This translates into CASSPGTVNTEAFF.

The chain joins TRBV14 to TRBJ1-3, with no clear D. Germline values: CDR1 SGHDN, CDR2 FVKESK. The CDR3 runs 15 residues. Trimming took 4 bases from V and 2 from J, leaving 12 bases between them. DNA for the CDR3: TGTGCCAGCAGCCCTCGGGGAATCGCTGGAAACACCATATATTTT. Amino acids: CASSPRGIAGNTIYF.

The CDR3 DNA sequence: TGCAGCGTCACCCGGAAACCATTTGACGAGCAGTACTTC. Encoded protein: CSVTRKPFDEQYF. The chain uses TRBV29-1 and TRBJ2-7; D unresolved. CDR3 length: 13 residues. V shed 6 bases and J shed 5 bases, with 17 bases lying between them. In germline, CDR1 is SQVTM, CDR2 ANQGSEA.

J is TRBJ2-7 and V is TRBV4-1, with D possibly matching TRBD1 (5 bases). The CDR3 runs to 17 residues. V lost 3 bases to trimming and J lost 3 bases, with 21 bases between them. Per the germline V gene, CDR1 is MGHRA and CDR2 is YSYEKL. CDR3 nucleotides: TGCGCCAGCAGCCAGGCTTTCATCGACAGTTCAGGCTACGAGCAGTACTTC. This sequence encodes CASSQAFIDSSGYEQYF.

The chain couples TRBV9 to TRBJ1-6, with D uncertain. Trimming took 4 bases from V and 10 from J, leaving 15 bases between them. Per germline, CDR1 SGDLS and CDR2 YYNGEE. This CDR3 is built from 14 residues. The DNA of the CDR3 is TGTGCCAGCAGCCCGGACCTATTGGAATCACCCCTCCACTTT. This codes for CASSPDLLESPLHF.

The chain carries TRBV19 and TRBJ2-1, with D tentatively TRBD2 (6 bases). Germline assignment: CDR1 LNHDA and CDR2 SQIVND (reference sequence). V was cut by 5 bases and J by 9 bases, with 17 bases left in between. CDR3 length equals 14 residues. The CDR3 DNA is TGTGCCAGTAGTCTTGGACCAAACGGGGGTGAGCAGTTCTTC. Its translation is CASSLGPNGGEQFF. Full variable domain (outside the CDR3, taken from reference TRBV19 and TRBJ2-1): DGGITQSPKYLFRKEGQNVTLSCEQNLNHDAMYWYRQDPGQGLRLIYYSQIVNDFQKGDIAEGYSVSREKKESFPLTVTSAQKNPTAFYLCASSLGPNGGEQFFGPGTRLTVL.

Comments on this clone: Relative to the germline gene, one junction end is altered; a read error may explain this. This sequence joins TRBV19 and TRBJ2-5; TRBD1 agrees at 7 bases. This CDR3 has 15 amino acids. Germline CDR1 and CDR2: LNHDA and SQIVND (reference sequence). This chain's CDR3 is CASSTTTGAKETQYF. The DNA for the CDR3 is TGTGCCAGTAGTACCACCACAGGGGCTAAAGAAACCCAGTACTTC.

This clone was observed a few times. V gene TRBV9 combines with J gene TRBJ2-1; a weak D match, TRBD2 (5 bases). Germline V gives CDR1 SGDLS, CDR2 YYNGEE. The germline V and J ends were trimmed by 0 bases and 0 bases, with 7 bases remaining between them. This CDR3 spans 15 amino acids. In DNA, the CDR3 is TGTGCCAGCAGCGTAGGAGGGAACTCCTACAATGAGCAGTTCTTC. Translation: CASSVGGNSYNEQFF. Full variable domain (outside the CDR3, taken from reference TRBV9 and TRBJ2-1): DSGVTQTPKHLITATGQRVTLRCSPRSGDLSVYWYQQSLDQGLQFLIQYYNGEERAKGNILERFSAQQFPDLHSELNLSSLELGDSALYFCASSVGGNSYNEQFFGPGTRLTVL.

V gene TRBV29-1 combines with J gene TRBJ2-7; the D gene could be TRBD1 or TRBD2 (5 bases each). This CDR3 contains 12 residues. The V gene's germline CDR1 is SQVTM and CDR2 ANQGSEA. Trimming removed 4 bases from V and 2 bases from J, with 9 bases in between. In DNA form, the CDR3 reads TGCAGCGTTGGTGTGGGGGCCTACGAGCAGTACTTC. Its translation: CSVGVGAYEQYF.

The chain joins TRBV14 to TRBJ1-1; D is unresolved. The CDR3 is made up of 14 amino acids. Trimming removed 0 bases from V and 4 bases from J, with 9 bases in between. Germline CDR1 SGHDN, CDR2 FVKESK. The CDR3 nucleotides read TGTGCCAGCAGCCAAGATCTGGCAGGCACTGAAGCTTTCTTT. As protein: CASSQDLAGTEAFF.

This clone came up a few times. The genes are TRBV18 and TRBJ1-1, with a weak D call TRBD1 (5 bases). The CDR3 contains 16 residues. Germline V lookup: CDR1 KGHSH, CDR2 LQKENI. V was clipped by 2 bases and J by 4 bases, with 17 bases between them. This chain's CDR3 is CASSPSRTSVGTEAFF. The CDR3 nucleotides are TGTGCCAGCTCACCATCCAGGACAAGTGTTGGCACTGAAGCTTTCTTT.

The chain couples TRBV11-3 to TRBJ1-1; no clear D gene. V gave up 6 bases and J gave up 0 bases, with 11 bases separating them. Looked up from germline, CDR1 is SGHNT and CDR2 is YENEEA. The CDR3 is made up of 14 amino acids. The CDR3 region is CASSSQFMNTEAFF. CDR3 sequence (DNA): TGTGCCAGCAGTTCTCAGTTCATGAACACTGAAGCTTTCTTT.

The chain uses TRBV28 and TRBJ2-5, with D perhaps matching TRBD1 or TRBD2 (5 bases each). The CDR3 extends over 16 amino acids. Germline CDR1 reads MDHEN; CDR2 reads SYDVKM. Trimming pared 6 bases from V and 10 bases from J, leaving 27 bases between. CDR3 region: CASSPPGAGTVGSQYF. The CDR3 DNA follows: TGTGCCAGCAGCCCACCCGGGGCGGGTACTGTGGGGAGCCAGTACTTC.

This clone was counted a few times. The chain employs TRBV9 and TRBJ1-1; 8 nucleotides align to TRBD1. The CDR3 has 13 amino acids. After removal of 3 bases from V and 4 bases from J, the junction contained 2 bases not matched to a gene. The germline V gene encodes CDR1 SGDLS and CDR2 YYNGEE. The chain's CDR3 is CASSAGQGTEAFF. The CDR3 DNA sequence: TGTGCCAGCAGCGCCGGACAGGGCACTGAAGCTTTCTTT.